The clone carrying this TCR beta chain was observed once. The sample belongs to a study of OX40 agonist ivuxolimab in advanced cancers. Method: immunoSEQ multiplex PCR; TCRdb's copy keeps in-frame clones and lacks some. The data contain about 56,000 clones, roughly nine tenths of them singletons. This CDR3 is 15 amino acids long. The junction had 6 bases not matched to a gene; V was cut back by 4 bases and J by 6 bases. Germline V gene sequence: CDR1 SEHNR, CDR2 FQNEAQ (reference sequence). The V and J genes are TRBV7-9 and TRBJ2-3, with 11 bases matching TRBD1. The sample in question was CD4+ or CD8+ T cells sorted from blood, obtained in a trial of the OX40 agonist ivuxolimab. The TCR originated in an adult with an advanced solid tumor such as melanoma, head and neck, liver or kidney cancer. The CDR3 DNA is TGTGCCAGCAGCTCGGGACAGGGGGGCGAGGATACGCAGTATTTT. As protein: CASSSGQGGEDTQYF.